This TCR beta chain was sequenced during a study of shared clonotypes between healthy human individuals. Looking at the study overall: There were three CD4 naive, three CD4 memory, two CD8 naive and one CD8 memory plates per donor.

Naive CD8 populations comprised CD45RO-negative cells positively selected for CCR7, excluding terminally differentiated effector memory CD45RA+ cells. Each subset's genomic DNA was shared equally among a number of immunoSEQ plates. Sorted-subset replicate PCRs used 200 ng of genomic DNA. This amount corresponded to 25,000 to 30,000 T cell genomes. Sequencing used immunoSEQ multiplex PCR; TCRdb keeps in-frame clones, though not all of them. The sample lists some 740,000 clones, approximately 92% seen once, with around 24% in the top ten. This CDR3 contains 14 residues. Looked up from germline, CDR1 is MGHRA and CDR2 is YSYEKL. The V and J ends lost 8 bases and 4 bases respectively, with 15 bases between them.

Source material: naive CD8+ T cells sorted from blood. The chain employs TRBV4-1 and TRBJ1-5, with a tentative D call TRBD1 (5 bases). This receptor was identified in a man aged 25 to 40 in good health. The chain's CDR3 is CASGAGATNQPQHF. CDR3 bases: TGCGCCAGCGGGGCCGGGGCCACAAATCAGCCCCAGCATTTT.